The 18 T cell receptor beta chains presented below share a single source sample, sequenced in a study of beta chain features in type 1 diabetes. Study outcomes and limitations: Type 1 diabetes patients showed a moderate but significant shortening of TCRB CDR3s in all four CD4+ subsets.

Of the isolated RNA, all was reverse transcribed, and so the sequenced material was expressed TCRB transcripts. Sequenced by immunoSEQ multiplex PCR; TCRdb stores in-frame clones only, minus some. Of about 660,000 clones in the sample, around 15% are singletons; the top ten hold around 0.04%. These receptors are not linked to any known antigen. The specimen was naive CD4+ T cells from blood. These receptors were taken from a young man with type 1 diabetes.

The genes are TRBV30 and TRBJ1-5; 8 bases line up with TRBD1. Trimming removed 1 base from V and 11 bases from J; junction bases left unmatched: 4. Germline lookup yields CDR1 GTSNPN and CDR2 SVGIG (reference sequence). The CDR3 runs 12 residues. The CDR3 loop reads CAWSALTGAQHF. For the CDR3, the DNA is TGTGCCTGGAGTGCCCTGACAGGGGCCCAGCATTTT.

This rearrangement joins TRBV30 to TRBJ2-7, with no clear D. The DNA end lines up better with TRBJ2-1; the J call may be wrong. The CDR3 is made up of 13 amino acids. CDR1 is GTSNPN and CDR2 is SVGIG in the germline V gene (reference sequence). CDR3 sequence reads: CAWSDGPYNEQFF. In nucleotides, the CDR3 is TGTGCCTGGAGTGATGGCCCGTACAATGAGCAGTTCTTC.

This chain uses TRBV7-2 with TRBJ1-2, with 9 bases identical to TRBD1. CDR3 length: 15 amino acids. CDR1 and CDR2 (germline): SGHTA, FQGNSA. CDR3 nucleotides: TGTGCTAGCCAGACAGGGGGGCTAACTAACTATGGCTACACCTTC. It encodes CASQTGGLTNYGYTF.

This chain connects TRBV14 to TRBJ1-2, with 8 bases lining up with TRBD1. The CDR3 spans 14 residues. After removal of 4 bases from V and 7 bases from J, the junction contained 8 bases not matched to a gene. Per the germline V gene, CDR1 is SGHDN and CDR2 is FVKESK. The CDR3 DNA sequence: TGTGCCAGCAGCCTTTTTACGGGACAGGCTGGCTACACCTTC. Translated: CASSLFTGQAGYTF.

This clone was observed a few times. The J gene is TRBJ1-5, the V gene TRBV4-3; tentatively, D is TRBD1 (6 bases). CDR3 length equals 15 residues. Between the trimmed V and J ends, which lost 2 bases and 5 bases, there was a span of 13 bases. Germline V gene sequence: CDR1 LGHNA, CDR2 YSLEER. CDR3 protein: CASSQPQGGDQPQHF. DNA for the CDR3: TGCGCCAGCAGCCAACCACAGGGAGGCGATCAGCCCCAGCATTTT.

In this sample, this clone turned up a few times. The chain's CDR3 is CASSLLYTGGYSPLHF. The CDR3 nucleotides read TGTGCCAGCAGTTTACTCTATACAGGAGGCTATTCACCCCTCCACTTT. This chain connects TRBV28 to TRBJ1-6, with D perhaps TRBD1 (5 bases). The germline CDR1 and CDR2 sequences are MDHEN and SYDVKM. This CDR3 is built from 16 residues. V was clipped by 2 bases and J by 8 bases, with 16 bases between them. The whole variable domain, remainder taken from reference TRBV28 and TRBJ1-6, is DVKVTQSSRYLVKRTGEKVFLECVQDMDHENMFWYRQDPGLGLRLIYFSYDVKMKEKGDIPEGYSVSREKKERFSLILESASTNQTSMYLCASSLLYTGGYSPLHFGNGTRLTVT.

The chain is built from TRBV10-3 and TRBJ2-6; a possible D gene is TRBD1 (7 bases). V lost 4 bases to trimming and J lost 2 bases, with 15 bases between them. There are 17 residues in the CDR3. Germline V gene lookup returns CDR1 ENHRY and CDR2 SYGVKD. The CDR3, as DNA: TGTGCCATCAGTGGCCAGGGGGGACGGACTGGGGCCAACGTCCTGACTTTC. Protein: CAISGQGGRTGANVLTF.

V usage is TRBV19 and J usage is TRBJ2-1, with 12 positions matching TRBD2. The CDR3 covers 16 residues. The J segment lost 7 bases and the V segment lost 5 bases, leaving 9 bases of the junction unmatched. Germline values: CDR1 LNHDA, CDR2 SQIVND (reference sequence). The CDR3 DNA sequence: TGTGCCAGTAGTTTGGGAGGGGGGACTAGCGGGAATGAGCAGTTCTTC. Protein sequence: CASSLGGGTSGNEQFF.

The DNA of the CDR3 is TGTGCCAGTTTGACGGGCTCCTACGAGCAGTACTTC. This translates into CASLTGSYEQYF. The V call is TRBV28, the J call TRBJ2-7; unclear D gene. The CDR3 has 12 amino acids. The germline gives CDR1 MDHEN, CDR2 SYDVKM. V was trimmed by 9 bases and J by 0 bases, leaving 9 bases between them. The full variable domain, in which reference TRBV28 and TRBJ2-7 provide the parts outside the CDR3, is DVKVTQSSRYLVKRTGEKVFLECVQDMDHENMFWYRQDPGLGLRLIYFSYDVKMKEKGDIPEGYSVSREKKERFSLILESASTNQTSMYLCASLTGSYEQYFGPGTRLTVT.

The chain couples TRBV7-9 to TRBJ2-1; D unresolved. Germline V gene sequence: CDR1 SEHNR, CDR2 FQNEAQ (reference sequence). V was cut by 5 bases and J by 11 bases, with 16 bases left in between. This CDR3 is 13 amino acids long. The CDR3 protein is CASSPKVNLKQFF. The CDR3 DNA reads TGTGCCAGCAGCCCGAAGGTTAACCTTAAGCAGTTCTTC.

The V gene is TRBV4-3, the J gene TRBJ1-1; D is unresolved. V was clipped by 1 base and J by 7 bases, with 13 bases between them. The CDR3 covers 14 residues. Germline V gene sequence: CDR1 LGHNA, CDR2 YSLEER. Here the CDR3 reads CASSQGRGWVEAFF. The CDR3 DNA reads TGCGCCAGCAGCCAAGGTAGAGGATGGGTTGAAGCTTTCTTT.

This clone occurred a few times. This chain links TRBV10-3 with TRBJ1-5, with TRBD1 matching 8 bases. Germline-derived CDR1 and CDR2 are ENHRY and SYGVKD. J was trimmed by 7 bases and V by 3 bases; bases with no gene match: 2. The CDR3 spans 13 residues. The CDR3 here is CAISDRGQQPQHF. In nucleotides, the CDR3 is TGTGCCATCAGTGACAGGGGGCAACAGCCCCAGCATTTT.

J is TRBJ2-5 and V is TRBV5-1; TRBD1 matches at 7 bases. This CDR3 region has 15 residues. After removal of 3 bases from V and 0 bases from J, the junction contained 5 bases not matched to a gene. Germline CDR1 reads SGHRS; CDR2 reads YFSETQ. The CDR3 reads CASSYKTGNQETQYF. As DNA, the CDR3 is TGCGCCAGCAGCTATAAGACAGGGAACCAAGAGACCCAGTACTTC.

The chain carries TRBV7-2 and TRBJ2-7; 8 bases are a match to TRBD1. The CDR3 has 18 amino acids. After removal of 2 bases from V and 1 base from J, the junction contained 13 bases not matched to a gene. Germline values: CDR1 SGHTA, CDR2 FQGNSA. CDR3 nucleotides: TGTGCCAGCAGCTTAAGACAGGGGATAGTCAACCCTTCCTACGAGCAGTACTTC. Encoded protein: CASSLRQGIVNPSYEQYF.

This clone was recorded a few times. The V and J genes are TRBV5-1 and TRBJ2-3, with 13 positions matching TRBD2. In germline, CDR1 is SGHRS, CDR2 YFSETQ. Germline trimming cut 4 bases from V and 4 bases from J; bases unmatched to any gene: 6. The CDR3 covers 16 residues. The DNA for the CDR3 is TGCGCCAGCAGCCTGGGACTAGCGGGATCGTCAGATACGCAGTATTTT. Translating gives CASSLGLAGSSDTQYF. The complete variable domain, with remaining parts taken from reference TRBV5-1 and TRBJ2-3, reads KAGVTQTPRYLIKTRGQQVTLSCSPISGHRSVSWYQQTPGQGLQFLFEYFSETQRNKGNFPGRFSGRQFSNSRSEMNVSTLELGDSALYLCASSLGLAGSSDTQYFGPGTRLTVL.

This clone was seen a handful of times. The chain carries TRBV29-1 and TRBJ1-2, with D unresolved. Trimming shortened V by 0 bases and J by 7 bases, and 12 bases separated the two germline ends. Looked up from germline, CDR1 is SQVTM and CDR2 is ANQGSEA. This CDR3 is built from 13 residues. The CDR3 loop reads CSVEELRGGGYTF. CDR3 nucleotides: TGCAGCGTTGAAGAACTCCGGGGTGGTGGCTACACCTTC.

The chain couples TRBV6-6 to TRBJ1-1; the D is unclear. V lost 5 bases to trimming and J lost 5 bases, with 15 bases between them. The CDR3 is 14 amino acids. The germline V gene encodes CDR1 MNHNY and CDR2 SVGAGI (reference sequence). The CDR3 loop reads CASSRTDGGTEAFF. CDR3 DNA sequence: TGTGCCAGCAGTAGAACAGACGGTGGGACTGAAGCTTTCTTT.

The rearrangement joins TRBV4-3 to TRBJ2-2; the match to TRBD2 covers 15 bases. The CDR3 is made up of 20 amino acids. Per the germline V gene, CDR1 is LGHNA and CDR2 is YSLEER. The V gene end was trimmed by 0 bases and the J gene end by 3 bases; junction bases not matched to a gene: 8. The CDR3 nucleotides read TGCGCCAGCAGCCAAGAGATAGGACTAGCGGGGGGGCGCGACACCGGGGAGCTGTTTTTT. Its protein product is CASSQEIGLAGGRDTGELFF.